The 8 T cell receptor beta chains reported below all come from one sample, sequenced in a study of immune cell composition in non-small cell lung cancer. The table came from immunoSEQ multiplex PCR; TCRdb's copy has only in-frame clones and leaves some out. The sample has roughly 3,000 clones; more than 65% are singletons. The sample taken for sequencing was lung tumor tissue. These receptors all stem from a human donor with non-small cell lung cancer.

This rearrangement joins TRBV2 to TRBJ2-1, with 11 bases fitting TRBD2. Looked up from germline, CDR1 is SNHLY and CDR2 is FYNNEI. Losses at the gene ends were 1 base for V and 4 bases for J; bases not matched to a gene: 0. The CDR3 length is 15 residues. The DNA for the CDR3 is TGTGCCAGCAGTGAAGGACTAGCGGGGTACAATGAGCAGTTCTTC. Its translation is CASSEGLAGYNEQFF.

The V and J genes are TRBV19 and TRBJ1-5, with TRBD1 matching over 9 bases. The CDR3 length is 17 residues. Germline V gene sequence: CDR1 LNHDA, CDR2 SQIVND (reference sequence). The V gene end was trimmed by 4 bases and the J gene end by 5 bases; junction bases not matched to a gene: 12. The CDR3 is CASSTAGTGSGYQPQHF. The CDR3 bases are TGTGCCAGTAGTACCGCCGGGACAGGGAGTGGGTATCAGCCCCAGCATTTT.

In its sample, this clone was seen a few times. V gene TRBV6-1 combines with J gene TRBJ2-7, with 12 bases aligning to TRBD1. The V and J ends lost 6 bases and 1 base, in that order; junction bases with no gene match: 4. The CDR3 length is 15 residues. The V gene's germline CDR1 is MNHNS and CDR2 SASEGT. The chain's CDR3 is CASSRDRGPSYEQYF. The CDR3 coding sequence is TGTGCCAGCAGCCGGGACAGGGGGCCTTCCTACGAGCAGTACTTC.

This chain links TRBV4-3 with TRBJ1-4; weak D call: TRBD1 (6 bases). The germline V and J ends were trimmed by 1 base and 4 bases, with 13 bases remaining between them. The CDR3 totals 16 residues. Germline V gives CDR1 LGHNA, CDR2 YSLEER. Here the CDR3 DNA reads TGCGCCAGCAGCCAAGGAACAGGGACCAATAATGAAAAACTGTTTTTT. This codes for CASSQGTGTNNEKLFF.

This clone is labeled large. The V and J genes are TRBV18 and TRBJ2-7, with D perhaps TRBD1 (5 bases). The V and J ends lost 0 bases and 0 bases respectively, with 6 bases between them. This CDR3 contains 14 residues. Germline V gives CDR1 KGHSH, CDR2 LQKENI. The CDR3, as DNA: TGTGCCAGCTCACCACCCCAGGGCTCCTACGAGCAGTACTTC. This sequence encodes CASSPPQGSYEQYF. Filled out from reference TRBV18 and TRBJ2-7, the complete variable domain reads NAGVMQNPRHLVRRRGQEARLRCSPMKGHSHVYWYRQLPEEGLKFMVYLQKENIIDESGMPKERFSAEFPKEGPSILRIQQVVRGDSAAYFCASSPPQGSYEQYFGPGTRLTVT.

The chain recombines TRBV7-6 with TRBJ2-1; 10 nucleotides agree with TRBD2. The CDR3 is 18 residues long. Germline assignment: CDR1 SGHVS and CDR2 FNYEAQ. The trim removed 1 base at V and 0 bases at J, leaving 6 bases unmatched. CDR3 nucleotides: TGTGCCAGCAGCTTAGGGACTAGCGGTTATACCTCCTACAATGAGCAGTTCTTC. This gives the protein CASSLGTSGYTSYNEQFF.

This chain uses TRBV19 with TRBJ1-3, with D maybe TRBD1 (5 bases). This CDR3 spans 15 amino acids. Trimming pared 3 bases from V and 0 bases from J, leaving 9 bases between. Germline loops: CDR1 LNHDA, CDR2 SQIVND (reference sequence). The CDR3 protein is CASSIPGFSGNTIYF. The CDR3 DNA reads as TGTGCCAGTAGTATTCCAGGGTTCTCTGGAAACACCATATATTTT. The full variable domain, with the rest looked up from reference TRBV19 and TRBJ1-3, is DGGITQSPKYLFRKEGQNVTLSCEQNLNHDAMYWYRQDPGQGLRLIYYSQIVNDFQKGDIAEGYSVSREKKESFPLTVTSAQKNPTAFYLCASSIPGFSGNTIYFGEGSWLTVV.

This clone was picked up a small number of times. The rearrangement joins TRBV5-6 to TRBJ2-5; D is perhaps TRBD2 (6 bases). This CDR3 comprises 15 residues. V lost 2 bases and J lost 4, with 15 bases in between. In germline, CDR1 is SGHDT, CDR2 YYEEEE. The CDR3 DNA reads as TGTGCCAGCAGCTTTACGGGGGTTGGAGGAGAGACCCAGTACTTC. Protein: CASSFTGVGGETQYF.